This section outlines one T cell receptor (beta chain) sequence together with its context. This sample was included in a study of control samples from healthy donors and cancer patients. Profiling relied on immunoSEQ multiplex PCR, and the TCRdb table lists in-frame clones only, not all of them. The repertoire consists of around 70,000 clones, with about 94% occurring once and the leading ten covering approximately 2.8%. The CDR3 length is 9 residues. The sequence derives from a woman under 40 in good health. V and J are TRBV12-1 and TRBJ2-5. TRBV12-1 represents a pseudogene. Sequencing was performed on blood. The CDR3 is CASVETQYF. The CDR3 DNA is TGTGCCAGCGTGGAGACCCAGTACTTC.